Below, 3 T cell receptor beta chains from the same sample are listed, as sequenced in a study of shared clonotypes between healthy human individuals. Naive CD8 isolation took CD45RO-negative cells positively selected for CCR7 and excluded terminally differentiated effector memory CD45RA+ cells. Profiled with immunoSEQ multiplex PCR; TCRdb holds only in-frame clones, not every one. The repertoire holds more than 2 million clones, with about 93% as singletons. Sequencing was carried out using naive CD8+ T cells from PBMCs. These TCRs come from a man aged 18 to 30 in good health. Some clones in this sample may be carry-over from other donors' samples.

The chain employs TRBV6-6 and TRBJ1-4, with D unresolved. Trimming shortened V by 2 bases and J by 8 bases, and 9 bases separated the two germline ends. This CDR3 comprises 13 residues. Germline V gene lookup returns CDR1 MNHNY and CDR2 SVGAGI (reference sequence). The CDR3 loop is CASSYLAREKLFF. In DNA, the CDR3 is TGTGCCAGCAGTTACCTGGCCAGGGAAAAACTGTTTTTT.

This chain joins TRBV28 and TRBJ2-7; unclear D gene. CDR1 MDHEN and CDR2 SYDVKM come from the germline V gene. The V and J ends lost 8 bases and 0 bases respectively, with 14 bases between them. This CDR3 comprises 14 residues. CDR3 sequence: CASRAVVSSYEQYF. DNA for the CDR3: TGTGCCAGCCGGGCGGTAGTGAGCTCCTACGAGCAGTACTTC.

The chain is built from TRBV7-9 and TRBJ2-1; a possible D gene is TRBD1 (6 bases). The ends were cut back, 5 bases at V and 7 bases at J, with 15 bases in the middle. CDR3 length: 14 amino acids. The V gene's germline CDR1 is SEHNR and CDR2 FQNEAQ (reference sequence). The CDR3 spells CASSPMGAVNEQFF. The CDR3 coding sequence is TGTGCCAGCAGCCCGATGGGGGCGGTGAATGAGCAGTTCTTC.